This T cell receptor beta chain is drawn from a study of CD8 T cells in Susac syndrome. A quantity of about 0.45 to 1 ug RNA underwent reverse transcription using random hexamers. TCRdb used MiXCR to reprocess the immunoSEQ multiplex PCR reads, holding one entry per CDR3 protein. This sample yields about 120,000 distinct CDR3 sequences, of which under 95% are seen a single time; 0.12% belongs to the top ten. Germline CDR1 and CDR2: SGHTA and FQGNSA. V shed 1 base and J shed 6 bases, with 13 bases lying between them. The CDR3 sequence is 16 residues long. This sequence originates from a human donor in good health. The chain carries TRBV7-2 and TRBJ1-6; D gene ambiguous. Sequencing used CD8+ T cells from PBMCs. CDR3 bases: TGTGCCAGCAGCTTAGGTTGGGCAAGCCTTAATTCACCCCTCCACTTT. Its translation is CASSLGWASLNSPLHF. Complete variable domain (other parts from reference TRBV7-2 and TRBJ1-6): GAGVSQSPSNKVTEKGKDVELRCDPISGHTALYWYRQSLGQGLEFLIYFQGNSAPDKSGLPSDRFSAERTGGSVSTLTIQRTQQEDSAVYLCASSLGWASLNSPLHFGNGTRLTVT.